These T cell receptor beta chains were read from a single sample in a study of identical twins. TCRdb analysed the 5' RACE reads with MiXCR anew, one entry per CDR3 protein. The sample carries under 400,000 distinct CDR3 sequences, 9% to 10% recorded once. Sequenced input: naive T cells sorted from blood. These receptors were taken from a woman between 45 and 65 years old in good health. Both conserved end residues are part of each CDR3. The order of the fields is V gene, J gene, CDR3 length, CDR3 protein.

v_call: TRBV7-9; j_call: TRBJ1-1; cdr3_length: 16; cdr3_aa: CASRLKTAAGNTEAFF
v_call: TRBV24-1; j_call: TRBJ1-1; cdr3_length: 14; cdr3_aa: CATSAGTVNTEAFF
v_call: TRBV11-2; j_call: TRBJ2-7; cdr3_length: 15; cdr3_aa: CASRIAGGLIYEQYF
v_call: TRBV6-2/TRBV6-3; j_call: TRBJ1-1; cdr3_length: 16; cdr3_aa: CASSYSPGRMNTEAFF
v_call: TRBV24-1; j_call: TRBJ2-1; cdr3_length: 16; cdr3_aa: CATSDFRGGSYNEQFF
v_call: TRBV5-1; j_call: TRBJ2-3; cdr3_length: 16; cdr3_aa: CASSLSVRLEADTQYF
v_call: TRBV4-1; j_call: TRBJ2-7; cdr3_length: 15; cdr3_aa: CASSSRLAGGREQYF
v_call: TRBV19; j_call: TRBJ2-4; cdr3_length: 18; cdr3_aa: CASSIGFRDRGYKNIQYF
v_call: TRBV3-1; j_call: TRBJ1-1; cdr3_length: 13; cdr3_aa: CASRYRGEAEAFF
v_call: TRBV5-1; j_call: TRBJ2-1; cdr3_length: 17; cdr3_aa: CASSPGGTLSSYNEQFF
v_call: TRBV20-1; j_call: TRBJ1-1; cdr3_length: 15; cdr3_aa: CSARDSGRMNTEAFF